The 15 T cell receptor beta chains given below trace back to one sample, sequenced in a study of Ad26.COV2.S vaccination and SARS-CoV-2 variants. The repertoire was sequenced with immunoSEQ multiplex PCR; TCRdb's copy has only in-frame clones and lacks some. The sample lists about 440,000 clones, roughly 88% occurring once. Treatment reported: around 19 received Ad26.COV2.S at low or high dose, single or two shots; about 5 received placebo; per-sample allocation not given. Material that was analyzed had been drawn on day 63 after the first vaccine or placebo injection. The sequencing used peripheral blood, collected in a trial of Ad26.COV2.S vaccine versus placebo. The receptors originated from a person aged 18 to 65 who received the Ad26.COV2.S COVID-19 vaccine or a placebo.

The gene calls are TRBV19 and TRBJ2-7; 10 bases agree with TRBD2. Germline V CDR1 and CDR2: LNHDA, SQIVND (reference sequence). This CDR3 comprises 14 residues. The junction had 9 bases not matched to a gene; V was cut back by 7 bases and J by 6 bases. CDR3 region: CASTSGRGRGEQYF. The CDR3 region has the DNA TGTGCCAGTACTAGCGGGAGAGGACGTGGCGAGCAGTACTTC.

This clone was observed a single time. The genes are TRBV7-6 and TRBJ1-2; 9 bases map to TRBD1. CDR3 length: 13 residues. The trim removed 5 bases at V and 6 bases at J, leaving 4 bases unmatched. CDR1 is SGHVS and CDR2 is FNYEAQ in the germline V gene. CDR3 in DNA: TGTGCCAGCAGCCGGACAGGGGAGGATGGCTACACCTTC. Amino acid sequence: CASSRTGEDGYTF.

The chain recombines TRBV28 with TRBJ1-2; tentatively, D is TRBD1 (5 bases). The CDR3 has 14 residues. Germline assignment: CDR1 MDHEN and CDR2 SYDVKM. Trimming left V 3 bases short and J 7 bases short, with 15 bases between. The CDR3 DNA follows: TGTGCCAGCAGTTTTTTGGAGGGACGGGGTGGCTACACCTTC. Protein sequence: CASSFLEGRGGYTF.

The chain carries TRBV27 and TRBJ1-2; 8 positions agree with TRBD1. With V trimmed by 10 bases and J by 7 bases, 8 bases remained unmatched. CDR3 length equals 12 residues. Germline CDR1 is MNHEY and CDR2 is SMNVEV (reference sequence). The CDR3 bases are TGTGCCACCCAGGGACAGGCGGGTGGCTACACCTTC. It translates to CATQGQAGGYTF.

This clone was recorded only once. The chain carries TRBV11-2 and TRBJ2-2; D not certain. The CDR3 is 15 residues long. The V gene lost 5 bases and the J gene lost 7 bases, with 17 bases spanning the gap. Looked up from germline, CDR1 is SGHAT and CDR2 is FQNNGV. DNA for the CDR3: TGTGCCAGCAGCCTTAGTGGCGGCCCCAGCGGGGAGCTGTTTTTT. Protein: CASSLSGGPSGELFF. Filled out from reference TRBV11-2 and TRBJ2-2, the complete variable domain reads EAGVAQSPRYKIIEKRQSVAFWCNPISGHATLYWYQQILGQGPKLLIQFQNNGVVDDSQLPKDRFSAERLKGVDSTLKIQPAKLEDSAVYLCASSLSGGPSGELFFGEGSRLTVL.

This sequence joins TRBV27 and TRBJ1-2, with D unresolved. Germline V gene sequence: CDR1 MNHEY, CDR2 SMNVEV (reference sequence). The CDR3 is 14 amino acids. V dropped 3 bases and J dropped 4 bases, with 12 bases sitting between them. CDR3 sequence reads: CASSFLRESYGYTF. The CDR3 DNA reads TGTGCCAGCAGTTTCCTCCGAGAAAGCTATGGCTACACCTTC.

This chain joins TRBV28 and TRBJ2-7; the D gene is possibly TRBD1 (6 bases). Germline CDR1 is MDHEN and CDR2 is SYDVKM. V was shortened by 7 bases and J by 5 bases, with 21 bases between the two germline ends. This CDR3 has 15 residues. In DNA form, the CDR3 reads TGTGCCAGCACCACCCCCCGGCAGGGGATACACGAGCAGTACTTC. It translates to CASTTPRQGIHEQYF.

The J gene is TRBJ2-7, the V gene TRBV5-1; D perhaps matches TRBD1 (6 bases). Trimming shortened V by 2 bases and J by 7 bases, and 10 bases separated the two germline ends. The CDR3 sequence is 12 residues long. Germline-derived CDR1 and CDR2 are SGHRS and YFSETQ. The CDR3 protein is CASSLQGGEQYF. CDR3 DNA: TGCGCCAGCAGCTTACAGGGTGGGGAGCAGTACTTC.

The chain couples TRBV6-2 or TRBV6-3 to TRBJ2-1, with D possibly matching TRBD2 (5 bases). This CDR3 has 18 residues. V shed 6 bases and J shed 5 bases, with 26 bases lying between them. The germline gives CDR1 MNHEY, CDR2 SVGEGT. CDR3 DNA sequence: TGTGCCAGCAGCCGAGGGATCGGCCAAATTATCGACCACAATGAGCAGTTCTTC. Protein product: CASSRGIGQIIDHNEQFF.

This chain joins TRBV29-1 and TRBJ1-1; 12 bases line up with TRBD1. Germline CDR1 SQVTM, CDR2 ANQGSEA. Trimming at V came to 6 bases and at J to 4 bases, leaving 9 bases not matched to a gene. CDR3 length equals 15 residues. In nucleotides, the CDR3 is TGCAGCGTCGGGACAGGGGGCCTATCCGGCACTGAAGCTTTCTTT. Its protein product is CSVGTGGLSGTEAFF.

The rearrangement links TRBV21-1 to TRBJ1-1; the D call of TRBD1 is as the table states it, not checked on the DNA. TRBV21-1 is marked as a pseudogene. This CDR3 spans 15 amino acids. The DNA for the CDR3 is TGTGCCAGCAGCGCCCGGGACAGTGATTACACTGAAGCTTTCTTT. Protein product: CASSARDSDYTEAFF.

In DNA, the CDR3 is TGTGCCAGCAGCTCCCTGGGACTAGCGGGGATCGACTACGAGCAGTACTTC. This codes for CASSSLGLAGIDYEQYF. The rearrangement joins TRBV7-2 to TRBJ2-7; 13 positions match TRBD2. CDR3 length equals 17 residues. Trimming removed 4 bases from V and 3 bases from J; junction bases left unmatched: 9. Germline CDR1 SGHTA, CDR2 FQGNSA.

This chain uses TRBV27 with TRBJ2-1, with D possibly matching TRBD2 (6 bases). Germline CDR1 MNHEY, CDR2 SMNVEV (reference sequence). CDR3 length: 17 amino acids. V shed 6 bases and J shed 4 bases, with 22 bases lying between them. The CDR3 sequence: CASSVTRRVAAYNEQFF. In DNA, the CDR3 is TGTGCCAGCAGCGTCACTAGGAGGGTAGCGGCTTACAATGAGCAGTTCTTC.

J is TRBJ1-6 and V is TRBV6-5; tentatively, D is TRBD1 (5 bases). V was clipped by 2 bases and J by 6 bases, with 11 bases between them. CDR3 length: 15 amino acids. Germline assignment: CDR1 MNHEY and CDR2 SVGAGI. CDR3 DNA sequence: TGTGCCAGCAGTTACGCGCAGGGAATTAATTCACCCCTCCACTTT. Its translation: CASSYAQGINSPLHF.

The gene calls are TRBV30 and TRBJ1-2; D unclear. The CDR3 has 13 amino acids. Looked up from germline, CDR1 is GTSNPN and CDR2 is SVGIG (reference sequence). V was trimmed by 0 bases and J by 4 bases, leaving 9 bases between them. CDR3 sequence: CAWSVPGSYGYTF. DNA for the CDR3: TGTGCCTGGAGTGTACCGGGGAGCTATGGCTACACCTTC.